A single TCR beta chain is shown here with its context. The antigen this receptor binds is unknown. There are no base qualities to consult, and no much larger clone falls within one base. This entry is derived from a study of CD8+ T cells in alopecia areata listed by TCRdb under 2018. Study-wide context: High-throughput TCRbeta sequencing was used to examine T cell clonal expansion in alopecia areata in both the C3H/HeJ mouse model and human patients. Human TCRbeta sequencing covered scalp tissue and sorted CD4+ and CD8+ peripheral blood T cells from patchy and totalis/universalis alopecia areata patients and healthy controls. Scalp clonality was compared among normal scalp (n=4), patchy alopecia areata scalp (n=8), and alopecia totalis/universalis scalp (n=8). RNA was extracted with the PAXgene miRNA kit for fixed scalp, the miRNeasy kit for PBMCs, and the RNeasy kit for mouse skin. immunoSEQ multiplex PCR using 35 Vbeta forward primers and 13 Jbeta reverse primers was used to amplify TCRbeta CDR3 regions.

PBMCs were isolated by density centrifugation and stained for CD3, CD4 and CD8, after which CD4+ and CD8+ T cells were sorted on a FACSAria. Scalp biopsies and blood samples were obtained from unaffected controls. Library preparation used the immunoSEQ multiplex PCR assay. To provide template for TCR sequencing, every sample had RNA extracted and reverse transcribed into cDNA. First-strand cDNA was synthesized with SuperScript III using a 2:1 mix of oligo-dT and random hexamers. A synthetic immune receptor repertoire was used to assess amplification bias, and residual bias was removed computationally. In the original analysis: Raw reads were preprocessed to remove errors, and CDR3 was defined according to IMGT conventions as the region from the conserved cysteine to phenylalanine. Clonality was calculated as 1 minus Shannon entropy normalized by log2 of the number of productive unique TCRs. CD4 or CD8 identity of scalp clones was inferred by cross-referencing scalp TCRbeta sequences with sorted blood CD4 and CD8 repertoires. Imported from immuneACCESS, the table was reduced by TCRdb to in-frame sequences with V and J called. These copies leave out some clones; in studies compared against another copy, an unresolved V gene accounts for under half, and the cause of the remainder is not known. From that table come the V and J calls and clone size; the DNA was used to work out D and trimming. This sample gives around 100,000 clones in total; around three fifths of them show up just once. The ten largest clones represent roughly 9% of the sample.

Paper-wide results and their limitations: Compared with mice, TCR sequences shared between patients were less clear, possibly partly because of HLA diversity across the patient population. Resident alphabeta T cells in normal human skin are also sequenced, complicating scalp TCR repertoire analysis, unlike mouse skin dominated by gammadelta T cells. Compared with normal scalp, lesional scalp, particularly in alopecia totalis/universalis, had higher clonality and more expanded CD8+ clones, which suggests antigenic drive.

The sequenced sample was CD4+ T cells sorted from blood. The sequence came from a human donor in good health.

The sequenced DNA: TGTGCCAGCAGCTTCCAAGGACACACTGAAGCTTTCTTT. Translated, it gives CASSFQGHTEAFF. This sequence uses TRBV7-9 and TRBJ1-1; no confident D gene assignment can be made. At the junction V is shortened by 3 bases and J by 3 bases, with 8 bases in between. The CDR3 measures 13 amino acids from cysteine to phenylalanine. Just CDR3 DNA is preserved here, 39 bases in frame from base 1. The CDR1 and CDR2 encoded by the germline V gene (reference sequence) are SEHNR and FQNEAQ. Reference TRBV7-9 and TRBJ1-1 proteins supply the regions before and after the CDR3; the full variable domain is: DTGVSQNPRHKITKRGQNVTFRCDPISEHNRLYWYRQTLGQGPEFLTYFQNEAQLEKSRLLSDRFSAERPKGSFSTLEIQRTEQGDSAMYLCASSFQGHTEAFFGQGTRLTVV.